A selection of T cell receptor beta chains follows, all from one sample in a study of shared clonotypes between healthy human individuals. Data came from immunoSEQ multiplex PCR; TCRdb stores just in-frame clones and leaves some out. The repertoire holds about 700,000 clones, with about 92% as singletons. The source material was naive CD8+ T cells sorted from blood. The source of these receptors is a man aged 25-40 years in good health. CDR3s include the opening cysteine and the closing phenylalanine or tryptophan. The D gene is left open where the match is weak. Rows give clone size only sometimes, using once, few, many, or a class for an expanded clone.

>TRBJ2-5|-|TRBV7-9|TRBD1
TGTGCCAGCAGCTTAGTCGCAGGGGGCGGTGGGCGAGAGACCCAGTACTTC
CASSLVAGGGGRETQYF
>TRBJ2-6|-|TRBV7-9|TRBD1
TGTGCCAGCAGCGCCTGGACAGGGGTTGGAGGGGCCAACGTCCTGACTTTC
CASSAWTGVGGANVLTF
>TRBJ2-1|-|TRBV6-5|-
TGTGCCAGCAGTTCAGAGGGGAATGAGCAGTTCTTC
CASSSEGNEQFF
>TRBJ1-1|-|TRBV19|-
TGTGCCAGTAGTATACGAGGTGGCTCTTTGCTAGCTTTCTTT
CASSIRGGSLLAFF
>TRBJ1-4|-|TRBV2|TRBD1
TGTGCCAGCAACGCCGGGACAGTTGGTGAAAAACTGTTTTTT
CASNAGTVGEKLFF
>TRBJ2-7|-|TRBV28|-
TGTGCCAGCAGTTTTGATCCGGGTTATAATGGCGAGCAGTACTTC
CASSFDPGYNGEQYF
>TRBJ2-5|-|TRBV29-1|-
TGCAGCGTTGAATGGCGGGCGGGGACCCAGTACTTC
CSVEWRAGTQYF
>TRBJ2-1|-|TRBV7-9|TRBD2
TGTGCCAGCAGCTTTCCGGGAGGAGGATCCAATGAGCAGTTCTTC
CASSFPGGGSNEQFF
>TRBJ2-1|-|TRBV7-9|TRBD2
TGTGCCAGCAGCTTTGGACTAGCGGGAGGCAATGAGCAGTTCTTC
CASSFGLAGGNEQFF
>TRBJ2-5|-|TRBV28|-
TGTGCCTGCAGGGGAATAGAGACCCAGTACTTC
CACRGIETQYF
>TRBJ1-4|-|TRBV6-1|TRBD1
TGTGCCAGCAGTGCCCGGGACAGGGCTTTAGGAGCAAATGAAAAACTGTTTTTT
CASSARDRALGANEKLFF
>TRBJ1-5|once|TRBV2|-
TGTGCCAGCAGTGTAGGGGCAGGGGCTCTCGAGCAGCCCCAGCATTTT
CASSVGAGALEQPQHF
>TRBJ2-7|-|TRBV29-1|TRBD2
TGCAGCGTTTTCCTAGCGGGAGACGTCTACGAGCAGTACTTC
CSVFLAGDVYEQYF
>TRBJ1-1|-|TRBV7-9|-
TGTGCCAGCAGCTTAATAGACCCCTACCCGGGCACTGAAGCTTTCTTT
CASSLIDPYPGTEAFF
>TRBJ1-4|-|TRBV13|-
TGTGCCAGCAGCTTAGGGGGTTACGAAAAACTGTTTTTT
CASSLGGYEKLFF
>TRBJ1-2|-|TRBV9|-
TGTGCCAGCAGCGGTGCTCGGATTGGCTACACCTTC
CASSGARIGYTF
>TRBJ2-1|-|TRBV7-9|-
TGTGCCAGCAGCTTACTGTTGTATGAGCAGTTCTTC
CASSLLLYEQFF
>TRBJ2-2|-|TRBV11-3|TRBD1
TGTGCCAGCAGCCAATGGACAGGGACTGGGGTGAACACCGGGGAGCTGTTTTTT
CASSQWTGTGVNTGELFF
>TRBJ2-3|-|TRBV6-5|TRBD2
TGTGCCAGCAGTTATTTTAGCGGGAGAGTTGGAGATACGCAGTATTTT
CASSYFSGRVGDTQYF
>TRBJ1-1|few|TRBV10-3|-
TGTGCCATTAGGATGAACACTGAAGCTTTCTTT
CAIRMNTEAFF
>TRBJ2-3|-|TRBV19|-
TGTGCCAGTAGTACCGGGCCTAGCACAGATACGCAGTATTTT
CASSTGPSTDTQYF
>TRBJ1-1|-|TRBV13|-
TGTGCCAGCAGCTTACGGGGAACAGGGAACACTGAAGCTTTCTTT
CASSLRGTGNTEAFF
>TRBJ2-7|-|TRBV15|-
TGTGCCACCAGCGCGGGACACTCCTACGAGCAGTACTTC
CATSAGHSYEQYF
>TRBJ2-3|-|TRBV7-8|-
TGTGCCAGCAGCAGAAGCACAGGTTTTGATACGCAGTATTTT
CASSRSTGFDTQYF
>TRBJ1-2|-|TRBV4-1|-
TGCGCCAGCAGCCAGTACATGAGCTACACCTTC
CASSQYMSYTF
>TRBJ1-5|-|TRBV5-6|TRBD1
TGTGCCAGCAGCGTAGGACAGGGTAGCAATCAGCCCCAGCATTTT
CASSVGQGSNQPQHF
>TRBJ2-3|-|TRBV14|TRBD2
TGTGCCAGCAGCCAAGAGTTTCTTGATAGCGGGAAGTTATCGGATACGCAGTATTTT
CASSQEFLDSGKLSDTQYF
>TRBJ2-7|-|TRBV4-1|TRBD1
TGCGCCAGCAGCCAAGTGGGACAGGGCGCCTACGAGCAGTACTTC
CASSQVGQGAYEQYF
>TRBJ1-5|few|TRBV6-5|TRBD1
TGTGCCAGTGCCGGGACAGGGCTCCAGCCCCAGCATTTT
CASAGTGLQPQHF
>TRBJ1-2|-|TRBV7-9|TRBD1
TGTGCCAGCACCTCACGACAGGGCTATGGCTACACCTTC
CASTSRQGYGYTF
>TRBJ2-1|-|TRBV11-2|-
TGTGCCAGCAGCTTCACTCAGGGGTTGGGCTACAATGAGCAGTTCTTC
CASSFTQGLGYNEQFF
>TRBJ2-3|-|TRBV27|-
TGTGCCAGCAGTTTATTTGGGACAGATACGCAGTATTTT
CASSLFGTDTQYF
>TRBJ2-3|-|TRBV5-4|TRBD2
TGTGCCAGCAGCCCAAACTTGTGGACTAGCGGGCTACGGGGCACAGATACGCAGTATTTT
CASSPNLWTSGLRGTDTQYF
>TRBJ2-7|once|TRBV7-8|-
TGTGCCAGCAGCTTAGCGGGAGTAACCTACGAGCAGTACTTC
CASSLAGVTYEQYF
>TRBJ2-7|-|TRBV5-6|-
TGTGCCAGCAGCTCGGACAGTTACGAGCAGTACTTC
CASSSDSYEQYF
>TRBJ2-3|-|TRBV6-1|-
TGTGCCAGCACCTGGGACACCTATAGCACAGATACGCAGTATTTT
CASTWDTYSTDTQYF
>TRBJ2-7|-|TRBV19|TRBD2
TGTGCCAGTAGAGCCGGACTAGCGGGTACCTACGAGCAGTACTTC
CASRAGLAGTYEQYF
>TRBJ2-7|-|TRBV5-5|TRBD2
TGTGCCAGCAGCTTGGGTGTACTAGCGGGTTACGAGCAGTACTTC
CASSLGVLAGYEQYF
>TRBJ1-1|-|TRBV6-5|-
TGTGCCAGCAGTTACTCGTATACCCTAAGCGACACTGAAGCTTTCTTT
CASSYSYTLSDTEAFF
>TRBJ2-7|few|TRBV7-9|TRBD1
TGTGCCAGCAGCGACATGGACAGGCTCTACTACGAGCAGTACTTC
CASSDMDRLYYEQYF
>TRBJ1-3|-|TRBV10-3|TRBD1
TGTGCCATCAATAGACAGGGTTCTGGAAACACCATATATTTT
CAINRQGSGNTIYF
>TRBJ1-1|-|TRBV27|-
TGTGCCAGCAGAAGGGCCACTGAAGCTTTCTTT
CASRRATEAFF
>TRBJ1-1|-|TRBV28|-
TGTGCCAGCAGTTTCCGTCGTGGGGCAGAGGTGTCACCCATCGAAAACACTGAAGCTTTCTTT
CASSFRRGAEVSPIENTEAFF
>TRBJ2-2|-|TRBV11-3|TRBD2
TGTGCCAGCAGCTCAACCGGACTAGTTTGGTCTGTCGGGGAGCTGTTTTTT
CASSSTGLVWSVGELFF